This entry features one TCR beta chain sequence. The antigen is unknown. The sample belongs to a study of blood T cells in healthy people across ages. Study findings and constraints: Age brought a roughly linear fall in TCR beta diversity measured per million T cells.

The CDR3 contains 14 residues. Between the trimmed V and J ends, which lost 6 bases and 2 bases, there was a span of 14 bases. Germline V CDR1 and CDR2: DFQATT, SNEGSKA (reference sequence). The authors ran a second PCR of about 6 to 11 cycles using a sample-barcoded 5' primer and a J-beta primer mix. From the 5' RACE reads, TCRdb called clonotypes with MiXCR, one entry per CDR3 protein. The top ten clones hold under 4.5% of a sample with hundreds of thousands of distinct CDR3 sequences, roughly a quarter of them seen once. These data were also reused for a study on T cells of mothers and their children. That source reports: Related and unrelated pairs show TCR recombination output that thymic selection shapes similarly. Researchers found no T cell clones that were persistent and microchimeric.

This rearrangement joins TRBV20-1 to TRBJ2-1; D is tentatively TRBD1 or TRBD2 (6 bases each). The sequence was obtained from a boy aged 2 to 9 in good health. Input material: blood. As DNA, the CDR3 is TGCAGTGCCCAAGGGGGGTCCACCTACAATGAGCAGTTCTTC. It is translated as CSAQGGSTYNEQFF.